In this sample, the clone carrying this T cell receptor beta chain turned up a few times. These data originate in a study of early T cells in non-severe SARS-CoV-2 infection. Germline V gene sequence: CDR1 SGHTA, CDR2 FQGNSA. The CDR3 totals 15 residues. The V end lost 0 bases, the J end lost 2 bases, and 5 bases lay between the germline ends. Each CDR3 protein is one row after TCRdb ran MiXCR on the 5' RACE reads. The sample contains 100,000 to 120,000 distinct CDR3 sequences, over 9.5% of which appear only once. This chain links TRBV7-2 with TRBJ1-6; D is unresolved. This receptor was taken from an adult who was a healthcare worker with PCR-confirmed SARS-CoV-2 infection or an uninfected control (not recorded which). Sequencing was performed on whole blood, taken at baseline. The chain's CDR3 is CASSLAGPYNSPLHF. The CDR3 DNA reads TGTGCCAGCAGCTTAGCAGGACCCTATAATTCACCCCTCCACTTT.